This TCR beta chain is from a study of blood T cell repertoires in COVID-19. Study summary: Collection of acute and convalescent COVID-19 samples took place in the United States, Italy and Spain. Sources were T cells, B-cell-depleted T cells, or PBMCs; the material itself was cDNA or gDNA.

In the original workflow: Cell counts per sample came from amplifying reference gene primers. The protocol was immunoSEQ multiplex PCR, while the TCRdb copy is restricted to in-frame clones and leaves out a portion. V, J and clone size are taken as reported in that table, and D and trimming were inferred from the DNA itself. The sample has about 40,000 clones; about 86% are singletons. Germline V gene data show CDR1 as LNHDA and CDR2 as SQIVND (reference sequence). The CDR3 is 14 amino acids. The V gene lost 4 bases and the J gene lost 4 bases, with 10 bases spanning the gap. Input material: peripheral blood. The chain combines TRBV19 with TRBJ1-4; a possible D gene is TRBD1 (6 bases). The receptor was isolated from a human donor with acute or convalescent COVID-19. The donor label of this sample is uncertain. The CDR3 DNA reads as TGTGCCAGTAGTAGGACAGTAAATAATGAAAAACTGTTTTTT. Its protein is CASSRTVNNEKLFF.